These 9 T cell receptor beta chains were all obtained from the same sample, sequenced in a study of blood T cell repertoires in COVID-19. Repertoires were generated with immunoSEQ multiplex PCR, while TCRdb's copy carries only in-frame clones and drops some. The sample consists of around 170,000 clones, roughly three quarters of them appearing once. The material sequenced was PBMCs or T cells enriched from blood (not recorded which). These receptors originate from a man between 60 and 75 years old who had been exposed to COVID-19.

The CDR3 region is CASSIDLWQFYGYTF. The DNA for the CDR3 is TGTGCCAGTAGTATAGATCTGTGGCAGTTCTATGGCTACACCTTC. The chain employs TRBV19 and TRBJ1-2, with D hard to call. V shed 0 bases and J shed 4 bases, with 12 bases lying between them. This CDR3 is built from 15 residues. Germline-derived CDR1 and CDR2 are LNHDA and SQIVND (reference sequence).

This chain uses TRBV5-6 with TRBJ1-5; unclear D gene. CDR3 length: 13 amino acids. The germline gives CDR1 SGHDT, CDR2 YYEEEE. Trimming took 0 bases from V and 6 from J, leaving 7 bases between them. DNA for the CDR3: TGTGCCAGCAGCTTGGGACCGGGTCAGCCCCAGCATTTT. It encodes CASSLGPGQPQHF.

This CDR3 reads CASTYGQGSNQPQHF. Written as DNA, the CDR3 is TGTGCCAGTACCTATGGACAGGGTAGCAATCAGCCCCAGCATTTT. V gene TRBV19 combines with J gene TRBJ1-5; 8 bases line up with TRBD1. Looked up from germline, CDR1 is LNHDA and CDR2 is SQIVND (reference sequence). The CDR3 has 15 amino acids. J lost 0 bases, V lost 7 bases, and 5 bases had no gene match.

This chain links TRBV14 with TRBJ1-2; 9 positions match TRBD1. The junction had 5 bases not matched to a gene; V was cut back by 1 base and J by 2 bases. This CDR3 spans 16 amino acids. The V gene's germline CDR1 is SGHDN and CDR2 FVKESK. CDR3 DNA: TGTGCCAGCAGCCAAGTCGCGGGACAGGGAAACTATGGCTACACCTTC. Translated: CASSQVAGQGNYGYTF.

The chain has TRBV6-5 and TRBJ1-5; 10 nucleotides line up with TRBD1. The length of the CDR3 is 15 residues. Trimming at V came to 6 bases and at J to 4 bases, leaving 6 bases not matched to a gene. In germline, CDR1 is MNHEY, CDR2 SVGAGI. CDR3 DNA sequence: TGTGCCAGCAGCCGATGGGGACAGGGGAATCAGCCCCAGCATTTT. Its translation: CASSRWGQGNQPQHF.

This clone appeared once. The chain has TRBV5-1 and TRBJ2-1; D gene unclear. The length of the CDR3 is 14 residues. CDR1 and CDR2 (germline): SGHRS, YFSETQ. The V and J ends lost 5 bases and 5 bases respectively, with 14 bases between them. This CDR3 is CASRSHYKDNEQFF. DNA for the CDR3: TGCGCCAGCAGGTCTCACTATAAGGACAATGAGCAGTTCTTC.

This chain's CDR3 is CASSSPLGRVTEAFF. CDR3 coding DNA: TGTGCCAGCAGTTCCCCCTTGGGCAGGGTAACTGAAGCTTTCTTT. The rearrangement links TRBV2 to TRBJ1-1, with a tentative D call TRBD1 (5 bases). The CDR3 is 15 residues long. Trimming left V 5 bases short and J 5 bases short, with 18 bases between. Germline V CDR1 and CDR2: SNHLY, FYNNEI.

The V and J genes are TRBV19 and TRBJ1-5; D gene uncertain. CDR3 length equals 14 residues. CDR1 and CDR2 from the germline V gene are LNHDA and SQIVND (reference sequence). Trimming shortened V by 3 bases and J by 2 bases, and 8 bases separated the two germline ends. CDR3 DNA sequence: TGTGCCAGTAGTATTCGCGAGGGCAATCAGCCCCAGCATTTT. It translates to CASSIREGNQPQHF. Full variable domain (outside the CDR3, taken from reference TRBV19 and TRBJ1-5): DGGITQSPKYLFRKEGQNVTLSCEQNLNHDAMYWYRQDPGQGLRLIYYSQIVNDFQKGDIAEGYSVSREKKESFPLTVTSAQKNPTAFYLCASSIREGNQPQHFGDGTRLSIL.

The chain uses TRBV7-9 and TRBJ2-5, with D possibly TRBD2 on 5 matching bases. The V end lost 5 bases, the J end lost 2 bases, and 15 bases lay between the germline ends. CDR1 is SEHNR, CDR2 FQNEAQ, per germline (reference sequence). There are 15 residues in the CDR3. CDR3: CASSPPGRGQETQYF. CDR3 DNA sequence: TGTGCCAGCAGCCCCCCAGGTCGAGGGCAAGAGACCCAGTACTTC.